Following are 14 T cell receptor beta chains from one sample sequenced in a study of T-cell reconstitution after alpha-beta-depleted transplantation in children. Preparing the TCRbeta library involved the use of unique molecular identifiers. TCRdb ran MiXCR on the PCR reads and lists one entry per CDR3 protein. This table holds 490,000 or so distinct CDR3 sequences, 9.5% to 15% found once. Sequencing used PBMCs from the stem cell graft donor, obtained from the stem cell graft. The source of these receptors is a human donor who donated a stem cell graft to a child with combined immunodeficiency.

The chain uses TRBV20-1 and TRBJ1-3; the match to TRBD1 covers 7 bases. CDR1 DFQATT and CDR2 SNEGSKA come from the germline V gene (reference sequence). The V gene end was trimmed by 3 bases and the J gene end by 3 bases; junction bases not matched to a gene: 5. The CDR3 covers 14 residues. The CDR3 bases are TGCAGTGCTAGCAGGGGGAGGGATGGAAACACCATATATTTT. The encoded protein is CSASRGRDGNTIYF.

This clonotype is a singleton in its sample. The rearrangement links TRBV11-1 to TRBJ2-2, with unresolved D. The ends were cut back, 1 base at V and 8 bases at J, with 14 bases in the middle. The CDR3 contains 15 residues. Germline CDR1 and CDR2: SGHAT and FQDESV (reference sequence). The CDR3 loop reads CASSLGYQRTGELFF. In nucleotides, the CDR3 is TGTGCCAGCAGCTTAGGGTACCAACGCACGGGGGAGCTGTTTTTT.

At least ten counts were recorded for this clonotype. CDR3 bases: TGTGCCAGCAGTCGGGACAGGAGCTCCTACAATGAGCAGTTCTTC. It specifies CASSRDRSSYNEQFF. This chain uses TRBV7-8 with TRBJ2-1; 8 bases agree with TRBD1. J lost 0 bases, V lost 6 bases, and 4 bases had no gene match. CDR1 is SGHVS and CDR2 is FQNEAQ in the germline V gene. The CDR3 covers 15 residues.

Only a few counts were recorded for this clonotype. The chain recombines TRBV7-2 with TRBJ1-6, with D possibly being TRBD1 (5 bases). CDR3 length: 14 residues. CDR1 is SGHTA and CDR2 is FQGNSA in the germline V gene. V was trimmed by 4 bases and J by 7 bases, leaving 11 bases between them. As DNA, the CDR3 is TGTGCCAGCAGCTCGACGGGGGGGAATTCACCCCTCCACTTT. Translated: CASSSTGGNSPLHF. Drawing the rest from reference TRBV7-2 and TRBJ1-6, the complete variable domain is GAGVSQSPSNKVTEKGKDVELRCDPISGHTALYWYRQSLGQGLEFLIYFQGNSAPDKSGLPSDRFSAERTGGSVSTLTIQRTQQEDSAVYLCASSSTGGNSPLHFGNGTRLTVT.

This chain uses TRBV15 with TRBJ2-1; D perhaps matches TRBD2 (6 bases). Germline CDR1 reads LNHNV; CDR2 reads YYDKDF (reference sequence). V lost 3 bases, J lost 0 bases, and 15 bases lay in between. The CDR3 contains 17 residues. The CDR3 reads CATSRNLATSSYNEQFF. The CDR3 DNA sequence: TGTGCCACCAGCAGGAACCTAGCGACGAGCTCCTACAATGAGCAGTTCTTC.

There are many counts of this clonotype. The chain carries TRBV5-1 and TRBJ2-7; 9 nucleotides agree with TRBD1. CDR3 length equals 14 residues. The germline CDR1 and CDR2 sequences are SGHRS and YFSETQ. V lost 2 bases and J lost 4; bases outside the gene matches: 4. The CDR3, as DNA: TGCGCCAGCAGCTTTACAGGGGGCGAGTACGAGCAGTACTTC. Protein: CASSFTGGEYEQYF.

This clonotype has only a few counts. The CDR3 loop is CAWSVLAGWDTEAFF. CDR3 nucleotides: TGTGCCTGGAGTGTTTTGGCAGGGTGGGACACTGAAGCTTTCTTT. The chain is built from TRBV30 and TRBJ1-1; maybe TRBD1 (5 bases). Trimming shortened V by 0 bases and J by 3 bases, and 14 bases separated the two germline ends. Germline V gene lookup returns CDR1 GTSNPN and CDR2 SVGIG (reference sequence). The CDR3 has 15 amino acids.

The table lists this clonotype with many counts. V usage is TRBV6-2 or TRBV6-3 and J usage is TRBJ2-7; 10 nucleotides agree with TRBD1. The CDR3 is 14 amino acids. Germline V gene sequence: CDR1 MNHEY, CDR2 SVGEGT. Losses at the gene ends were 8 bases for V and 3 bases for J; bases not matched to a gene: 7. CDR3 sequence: CASPRDRGFYEQYF. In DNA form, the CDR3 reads TGTGCCAGCCCCCGGGACAGGGGTTTCTACGAGCAGTACTTC.

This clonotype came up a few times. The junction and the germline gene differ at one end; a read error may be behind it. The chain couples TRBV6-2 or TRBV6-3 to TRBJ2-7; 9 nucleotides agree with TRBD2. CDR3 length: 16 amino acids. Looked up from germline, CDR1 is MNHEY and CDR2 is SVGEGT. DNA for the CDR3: TGTGCCAGCAGTTACTCCATTAGCGGGAGAAGATACGAGCAGTCCTTC. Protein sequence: CASSYSISGRRYEQSF.

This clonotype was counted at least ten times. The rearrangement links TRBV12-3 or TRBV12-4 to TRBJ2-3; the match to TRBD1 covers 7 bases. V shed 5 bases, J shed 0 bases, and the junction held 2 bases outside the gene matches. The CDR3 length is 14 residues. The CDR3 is CASSHRGSTDTQYF. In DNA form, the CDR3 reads TGTGCCAGCAGTCACAGGGGTAGCACAGATACGCAGTATTTT.

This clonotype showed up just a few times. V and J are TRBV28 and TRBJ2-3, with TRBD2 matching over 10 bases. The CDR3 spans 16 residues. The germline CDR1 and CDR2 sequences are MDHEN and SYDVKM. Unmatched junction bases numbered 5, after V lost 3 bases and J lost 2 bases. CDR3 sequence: CASSFLLAGYTDTQYF. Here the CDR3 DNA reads TGTGCCAGCAGTTTCTTACTAGCGGGGTACACAGATACGCAGTATTTT.

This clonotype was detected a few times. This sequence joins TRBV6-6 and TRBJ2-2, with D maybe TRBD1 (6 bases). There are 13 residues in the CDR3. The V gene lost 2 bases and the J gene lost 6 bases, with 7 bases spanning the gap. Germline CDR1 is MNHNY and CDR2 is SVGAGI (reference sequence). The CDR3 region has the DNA TGTGCCAGCAGTTACCGGACAGCCGGGGAGCTGTTTTTT. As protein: CASSYRTAGELFF.

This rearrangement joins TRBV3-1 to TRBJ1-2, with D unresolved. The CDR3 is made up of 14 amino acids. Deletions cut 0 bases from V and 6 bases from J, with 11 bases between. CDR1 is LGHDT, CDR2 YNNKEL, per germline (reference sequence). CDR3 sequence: CASSQDMGFNGYTF. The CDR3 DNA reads TGTGCCAGCAGCCAAGATATGGGTTTCAATGGCTACACCTTC.

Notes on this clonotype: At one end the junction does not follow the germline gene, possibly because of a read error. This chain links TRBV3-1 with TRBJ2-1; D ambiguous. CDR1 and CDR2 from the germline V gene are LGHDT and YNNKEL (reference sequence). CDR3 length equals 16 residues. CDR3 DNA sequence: TGTGCCAGCAGCAAAGATGCAATTCCGACCTACAATGAGCAGTTCTTC. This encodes CASSKDAIPTYNEQFF.